Listed below are T cell receptor beta chains from one sample, sequenced in a study of Tregs in tolerant kidney transplant recipients. Using immunoSEQ multiplex PCR, the repertoire was profiled, and TCRdb retains in-frame clones only, with some absent. The sample yields about 50,000 clones, 89% seen once. Sequencing used CD8+ T cells from blood (PBMCs), obtained 12 months after the transplant. The receptors shown here come from a human patient who received a combined kidney and bone marrow transplant. T cells may partly derive from the graft donor. The CDR3 runs from the conserved cysteine through the conserved F or W. The order of the fields is J gene, V gene, clone size, D gene, CDR3 DNA, CDR3 protein. A D gene is named only where the DNA matches it firmly. For some rows the clone size is stated as once, few or many, or as a class when expanded; others skip it.

J: TRBJ2-7
V: TRBV10-3
size: NA
D: TRBD2
DNA: TGTGCCGGGGGTTGGGGGGGTTACGAGCAGTACTTC
CDR3: CAGGWGGYEQYF

J: TRBJ2-7
V: TRBV29-1
size: NA
D: TRBD1
DNA: TGCAGCGTATCCGGGACAGGGCCCTACGAGCAGTACTTC
CDR3: CSVSGTGPYEQYF

J: TRBJ1-2
V: TRBV19
size: NA
D: NA
DNA: TGTGCCAGTAGTCCAGGGACAAGGGGAAACTATGGCTACACCTTC
CDR3: CASSPGTRGNYGYTF

J: TRBJ2-7
V: TRBV27
size: NA
D: TRBD1
DNA: TGTGCCAGCAGTCCCCAACCGGGACAGTATTCCTACGAGCAGTACTTC
CDR3: CASSPQPGQYSYEQYF

J: TRBJ2-7
V: TRBV11-2
size: NA
D: NA
DNA: TGTGCCAGCAGCTTAAGCCTGGGACTGAACTACGAGCAGTACTTC
CDR3: CASSLSLGLNYEQYF

J: TRBJ2-3
V: TRBV7-9
size: NA
D: NA
DNA: TGTGCCAGCAGCCCTCTTAGCACAGATACGCAGTATTTT
CDR3: CASSPLSTDTQYF

J: TRBJ2-2
V: TRBV27
size: NA
D: NA
DNA: TGTGCCAGCAGTTTATTAGGCAGGTGGGGGGAGCTGTTTTTT
CDR3: CASSLLGRWGELFF

J: TRBJ2-7
V: TRBV11-3
size: NA
D: TRBD2
DNA: TGTGCCAGCGTCACCTCGGGACTAGCGGGAGGGCCCTACGAGCAGTACTTC
CDR3: CASVTSGLAGGPYEQYF

J: TRBJ2-7
V: TRBV19
size: NA
D: TRBD2
DNA: TGTGCCAGTAGTATCCTCGGGGGGGCGGCTTACGAGCAGTACTTC
CDR3: CASSILGGAAYEQYF

J: TRBJ2-7
V: TRBV25-1
size: few
D: TRBD1
DNA: TGTGCCAGCAGTGTACAGGGGGCCTACGAGCAGTACTTC
CDR3: CASSVQGAYEQYF

J: TRBJ2-5
V: TRBV7-9
size: NA
D: TRBD1
DNA: TGTGCCAGCAGCGGGACAGGGCAAGAGACCCAGTACTTC
CDR3: CASSGTGQETQYF

J: TRBJ2-7
V: TRBV7-7
size: NA
D: TRBD2
DNA: TGTGCCAGCAGCCCATATTCTAGCGGATCCTACGAGCAGTACTTC
CDR3: CASSPYSSGSYEQYF

J: TRBJ1-5
V: TRBV27
size: NA
D: TRBD1
DNA: TGTGCCAGCAGTTCACAGGGGACCAATCAGCCCCAGCATTTT
CDR3: CASSSQGTNQPQHF

J: TRBJ2-1
V: TRBV11-1
size: NA
D: NA
DNA: TGTGCCAGCAGCACCAGACTAGGCGGTGAGCAGTTCTTC
CDR3: CASSTRLGGEQFF

J: TRBJ2-7
V: TRBV6-5
size: NA
D: NA
DNA: TGTGCCAGCAGTCCGGGACTCCTCTCCTACGAGCAGTACTTC
CDR3: CASSPGLLSYEQYF

J: TRBJ2-7
V: TRBV7-2
size: NA
D: TRBD2
DNA: TGTGCCAGCAGCCCTTGGATAGCGGGGGATTTCTACGAGCAGTACTTC
CDR3: CASSPWIAGDFYEQYF

J: TRBJ1-4
V: TRBV28
size: NA
D: TRBD1
DNA: TGTGCCAGCACCAGGGGGAAAGAAAAACTGTTTTTT
CDR3: CASTRGKEKLFF

J: TRBJ1-1
V: TRBV11-3
size: NA
D: TRBD1
DNA: TGTGCCAGCAGCTTAGCGACAGGGTTGAACACTGAAGCTTTCTTT
CDR3: CASSLATGLNTEAFF

J: TRBJ2-5
V: TRBV7-6
size: NA
D: NA
DNA: TGTGCCAGCAGCCAAGGGGGGGGGCGACTACAAGAGACCCAGTACTTC
CDR3: CASSQGGGRLQETQYF

J: TRBJ2-1
V: TRBV5-6
size: NA
D: TRBD2
DNA: TGTGCCAGCAGCTTGGGACTAGCGGGAATCCATTACAATGAGCAGTTCTTC
CDR3: CASSLGLAGIHYNEQFF

J: TRBJ2-7
V: TRBV4-1
size: NA
D: TRBD2
DNA: TGCGCCAGCAGCACTAGCGGGGGGGGATACGAGCAGTACTTC
CDR3: CASSTSGGGYEQYF

J: TRBJ2-6
V: TRBV7-9
size: NA
D: NA
DNA: TGTGCCAGCAGCTCCTCTGCTAACTCTGGGGCCAACGTCCTGACTTTC
CDR3: CASSSSANSGANVLTF

J: TRBJ2-7
V: TRBV5-6
size: NA
D: TRBD1
DNA: TGTGCCAGCAGCTTGGGATGGGGGACAGGGATCGAGCAGTACTTC
CDR3: CASSLGWGTGIEQYF

J: TRBJ2-5
V: TRBV2
size: NA
D: NA
DNA: TGTGCCAGCAGTGAGGGAGAAGCCGAGACCCAGTACTTC
CDR3: CASSEGEAETQYF

J: TRBJ2-7
V: TRBV2
size: NA
D: NA
DNA: TGTGCCAGCAGTGACCGGGAGCAGTACTTC
CDR3: CASSDREQYF

J: TRBJ1-1
V: TRBV7-9
size: NA
D: NA
DNA: TGTGCCAGCAGCCGATACAGGGATTTAGCCATCCTGAACACTGAAGCTTTCTTT
CDR3: CASSRYRDLAILNTEAFF

J: TRBJ1-2
V: TRBV30
size: NA
D: NA
DNA: TGTGGACTTACAGGGCACATCTATGGCTACACCTTC
CDR3: CGLTGHIYGYTF

J: TRBJ1-5
V: TRBV27
size: NA
D: NA
DNA: TGTGCCAGCAGGCCTCATTCGGGGGGCCTTCAGCCCCAGCATTTT
CDR3: CASRPHSGGLQPQHF

J: TRBJ2-7
V: TRBV4-2
size: NA
D: NA
DNA: TGTGCCAGCAGCCAAGATTGGGAGGCCCGGGGCAGGTACGAGCAGTACTTC
CDR3: CASSQDWEARGRYEQYF

J: TRBJ2-1
V: TRBV4-1
size: NA
D: TRBD2
DNA: TGCGCCAGCAGCCAAGGGGGCGGGGGGGCCGACAATGAGCAGTTCTTC
CDR3: CASSQGGGGADNEQFF

J: TRBJ1-2
V: TRBV7-9
size: NA
D: NA
DNA: TGTGCCAGCAGCTTAAGAAACGGGTATGGCTACACCTTC
CDR3: CASSLRNGYGYTF

J: TRBJ2-3
V: TRBV4-2
size: NA
D: NA
DNA: TGTGCCAGCAGCCCCTATTTGGTGGGGACAACAGATACGCAGTATTTT
CDR3: CASSPYLVGTTDTQYF

J: TRBJ2-3
V: TRBV4-2
size: NA
D: NA
DNA: TGTGCCAGCAGCCAAGAGTCGGTTTTACAAGGAGCTTTCACAGATACGCAGTATTTT
CDR3: CASSQESVLQGAFTDTQYF

J: TRBJ2-5
V: TRBV7-3
size: NA
D: TRBD2
DNA: TGTGCCAGCAGCCCGGGGACTAGCGGGAAAGAGACCCAGTACTTC
CDR3: CASSPGTSGKETQYF

J: TRBJ2-4
V: TRBV14
size: NA
D: TRBD1
DNA: TGTGCCAGCAGCCAAAACCGGACAGGGGCCGCAAAAACGTTTCAGTACTTC
CDR3: CASSQNRTGAAKTFQYF

J: TRBJ2-1
V: TRBV27
size: NA
D: NA
DNA: TGTGCCAGCAGCAGTTTCGGGTCGATAGTGCTCGGAAATGAGCAGTTCTTC
CDR3: CASSSFGSIVLGNEQFF

J: TRBJ1-2
V: TRBV4-1
size: NA
D: NA
DNA: TGCGCCAGCAGCCAAGAGCACAGGAACTATGGCTACACCTTC
CDR3: CASSQEHRNYGYTF

J: TRBJ1-5
V: TRBV15
size: NA
D: NA
DNA: TGTGCCACCAGCAGAGTTATCGGAGACAATCAGCCCCAGCATTTT
CDR3: CATSRVIGDNQPQHF

J: TRBJ2-3
V: TRBV9
size: NA
D: TRBD2
DNA: TGTGCCAGCACCCCTAGCGGGGGCACAGATACGCAGTATTTT
CDR3: CASTPSGGTDTQYF

J: TRBJ2-2
V: TRBV4-2
size: NA
D: NA
DNA: TGTGCCAGCAGCCAAGATCTTGGGGAGATATTGCACGTCCTTGGCACCGGGGAGCTGTTTTTT
CDR3: CASSQDLGEILHVLGTGELFF

J: TRBJ1-1
V: TRBV6-5
size: NA
D: NA
DNA: TGTGCCAGCAGTTATCGGAACACTGAAGCTTTCTTT
CDR3: CASSYRNTEAFF

J: TRBJ1-1
V: TRBV21-1
size: NA
D: NA
DNA: TGTGCCAGCAGCAAGGGGGCGCCAGGCACTGAAGCTTTCTTT
CDR3: CASSKGAPGTEAFF

J: TRBJ2-3
V: TRBV7-9
size: NA
D: TRBD2
DNA: TGTGCCAGCGGCCGACTAGCGGGGGCGGATACGCAGTATTTT
CDR3: CASGRLAGADTQYF

J: TRBJ2-7
V: TRBV19
size: NA
D: TRBD2
DNA: TGTGCCAGTAGCGCCGGGACTAGCGCCTACGAGCAGTACTTC
CDR3: CASSAGTSAYEQYF

J: TRBJ2-7
V: TRBV19
size: NA
D: NA
DNA: TGTGCCAGTATGAGCAGGGGGGAGTCCTACGAGCAGTACTTC
CDR3: CASMSRGESYEQYF

J: TRBJ2-1
V: TRBV5-1
size: NA
D: TRBD2
DNA: TGCGCCAGCAGCTACGGGGGGGCCCGAGTGAATGAGCAGTTCTTC
CDR3: CASSYGGARVNEQFF

J: TRBJ1-5
V: TRBV2
size: few
D: NA
DNA: TGTGCCAGCAGTGAAAGACAAAGCAATCAGCCCCAGCATTTT
CDR3: CASSERQSNQPQHF

J: TRBJ2-7
V: TRBV5-1
size: few
D: TRBD2
DNA: TGTGCCAGCAGCTGGGAGCTAGCGGGAAGCTCCTACGAGCAGTACTTC
CDR3: CASSWELAGSSYEQYF